The 16 T cell receptor beta chains below all came from one sample that was sequenced in a study of blood T cell repertoires in COVID-19. Profiled with immunoSEQ multiplex PCR; TCRdb holds only in-frame clones, not every one. Altogether roughly 290,000 clones are present, roughly 90% being singletons, with the ten largest covering 9.5% to 15%. The sample was peripheral blood. The source of these receptors is a woman aged 55-70 years with acute or convalescent COVID-19.

This clone was recorded only once. The chain uses TRBV3-1 (or the pseudogene TRBV3-2) and TRBJ2-3; 8 nucleotides match TRBD2. The V gene's germline CDR1 is LGHDT and CDR2 YNNKEL (reference sequence). The CDR3 is made up of 16 amino acids. V gave up 4 bases and J gave up 10 bases; unmatched junction bases: 16. The CDR3 DNA follows: TGTGCCAGCAGCCCCGGACTAGCTCTGAGGGACGTGGCGCAGTATTTT. Translating gives CASSPGLALRDVAQYF.

V is TRBV7-7 and J is TRBJ2-2; D not resolved. The length of the CDR3 is 16 residues. V was pared by 0 bases and J by 1 base, with 9 bases between. Germline lookup yields CDR1 SSHAT and CDR2 FNYEAQ (reference sequence). CDR3 DNA: TGTGCCAGCAGCTTAGCGCTGGGCAGGAACACCGGGGAGCTGTTTTTT. It encodes CASSLALGRNTGELFF.

This chain uses TRBV19 with TRBJ1-5; 9 nucleotides line up with TRBD1. CDR1 is LNHDA and CDR2 is SQIVND in the germline V gene (reference sequence). The CDR3 runs 18 residues. The V and J ends lost 3 bases and 6 bases, in that order; junction bases with no gene match: 15. CDR3 DNA: TGTGCCAGTAGTATTGTACGGGACAGGGCATTTCTGCGTCAGCCCCAGCATTTT. Amino acid sequence: CASSIVRDRAFLRQPQHF.

The V call is TRBV9, the J call TRBJ2-3, with TRBD1 matching 7 bases. Germline CDR1 SGDLS, CDR2 YYNGEE. V lost 3 bases, J lost 2 bases, and 6 bases stayed unmatched. The CDR3 sequence is 15 residues long. CDR3 sequence reads: CASSAQGVLTDTQYF. The CDR3 bases are TGTGCCAGCAGCGCGCAGGGGGTACTCACAGATACGCAGTATTTT.

V gene TRBV10-3 combines with J gene TRBJ1-5; 9 nucleotides line up with TRBD1. J lost 3 bases, V lost 0 bases, and 6 bases had no gene match. Germline V gene sequence: CDR1 ENHRY, CDR2 SYGVKD. The CDR3 extends over 17 amino acids. The CDR3 nucleotides read TGTGCCATCAGTGAGTCTGGGGACAGGGACTACAATCAGCCCCAGCATTTT. Translation gives CAISESGDRDYNQPQHF.

The chain is built from TRBV19 and TRBJ2-3; no reliable D call. The CDR3 totals 14 residues. Germline values: CDR1 LNHDA, CDR2 SQIVND (reference sequence). V was trimmed by 4 bases and J by 0 bases, leaving 8 bases between them. In DNA form, the CDR3 reads TGTGCCAGTAGTAGAGGCGGTAGCACAGATACGCAGTATTTT. Amino acid sequence: CASSRGGSTDTQYF.

The rearrangement uses TRBV27 and TRBJ1-6; D might be TRBD1 (6 bases). Germline V lookup: CDR1 MNHEY, CDR2 SMNVEV (reference sequence). Deletions cut 3 bases from V and 3 bases from J, with 15 bases between. This CDR3 contains 17 residues. This CDR3 is CASSFYSTGSYNSPLHF. The CDR3 nucleotides are TGTGCCAGCAGTTTCTATTCGACAGGCAGCTATAATTCACCCCTCCACTTT.

The V gene is TRBV7-2, the J gene TRBJ2-4; 8 positions match TRBD1. Looked up from germline, CDR1 is SGHTA and CDR2 is FQGNSA. This CDR3 comprises 18 residues. V shed 1 base, J shed 5 bases, and the junction held 13 bases outside the gene matches. The CDR3 bases are TGTGCCAGCAGCTTAGGCCTGGGACAGGCCCCCCCCGAAAACATTCAGTACTTC. It codes for CASSLGLGQAPPENIQYF.

The chain joins TRBV7-2 to TRBJ1-6; no clear D gene. The CDR3 is made up of 14 amino acids. V lost 5 bases to trimming and J lost 10 bases, with 15 bases between them. Germline-derived CDR1 and CDR2 are SGHTA and FQGNSA. In nucleotides, the CDR3 is TGTGCCAGCAGCCCCATAGTGGGCCCCTCACCCCTCCACTTT. This translates into CASSPIVGPSPLHF.

The chain links TRBV5-1 to TRBJ1-2, with 7 bases matching TRBD1. This CDR3 spans 14 amino acids. The trim removed 4 bases at V and 4 bases at J, leaving 7 bases unmatched. CDR1 and CDR2 from the germline V gene are SGHRS and YFSETQ. In DNA form, the CDR3 reads TGCGCCAGCAGCCAACCGGGACAGCCCTATGGCTACACCTTC. Translated: CASSQPGQPYGYTF. The full variable domain, rest sourced from reference TRBV5-1 and TRBJ1-2, is KAGVTQTPRYLIKTRGQQVTLSCSPISGHRSVSWYQQTPGQGLQFLFEYFSETQRNKGNFPGRFSGRQFSNSRSEMNVSTLELGDSALYLCASSQPGQPYGYTFGSGTRLTVV.

This rearrangement joins TRBV13 to TRBJ1-2, with D possibly TRBD1 on 6 matching bases. V was trimmed by 0 bases and J by 0 bases, leaving 17 bases between them. The CDR3 consists of 18 residues. Germline V gene sequence: CDR1 PRHDT, CDR2 FYEKMQ (reference sequence). The CDR3: CASSLGGDKALTNYGYTF. For the CDR3, the DNA is TGTGCCAGCAGCTTAGGGGGGGACAAGGCCCTTACTAACTATGGCTACACCTTC.

The V gene is TRBV30, the J gene TRBJ2-7; D is unclear. Germline CDR1 is GTSNPN and CDR2 is SVGIG (reference sequence). V dropped 1 base and J dropped 6 bases, with 16 bases sitting between them. The length of the CDR3 is 14 residues. The CDR3 DNA sequence: TGTGCCTGGAGTGAGATAGATTCCCCCGGCGAGCAGTACTTC. This encodes CAWSEIDSPGEQYF.

The CDR3 protein is CASSALAGFQETQYF. CDR3 DNA sequence: TGCGCCAGCAGCGCACTAGCGGGATTCCAAGAGACCCAGTACTTC. This chain connects TRBV5-1 to TRBJ2-5, with 10 bases lining up with TRBD2. The CDR3 covers 15 residues. After removal of 4 bases from V and 1 base from J, the junction contained 4 bases not matched to a gene. Germline V lookup: CDR1 SGHRS, CDR2 YFSETQ.

This chain connects TRBV19 to TRBJ2-3, with D maybe TRBD2 (7 bases). The CDR3 sequence is 16 residues long. CDR1 LNHDA and CDR2 SQIVND come from the germline V gene (reference sequence). V was cut by 6 bases and J by 3 bases, with 19 bases left in between. The CDR3 loop reads CASRGRGGYLTDTQYF. The CDR3, as DNA: TGTGCCAGTAGGGGCCGCGGGGGCTATCTTACAGATACGCAGTATTTT.

The chain has TRBV7-2 and TRBJ1-5; 9 nucleotides align to TRBD1. The CDR3 has 16 amino acids. Germline V lookup: CDR1 SGHTA, CDR2 FQGNSA. The ends lost 3 bases at V and 2 bases at J; junction bases unmatched: 5. The CDR3, as DNA: TGTGCCAGCAGCTTTACAGGGGGCCAGGGCAATCAGCCCCAGCATTTT. Protein product: CASSFTGGQGNQPQHF. Complete variable domain (other parts from reference TRBV7-2 and TRBJ1-5): GAGVSQSPSNKVTEKGKDVELRCDPISGHTALYWYRQSLGQGLEFLIYFQGNSAPDKSGLPSDRFSAERTGGSVSTLTIQRTQQEDSAVYLCASSFTGGQGNQPQHFGDGTRLSIL.

The V call is TRBV6-5, the J call TRBJ1-1; tentative D call: TRBD1 (6 bases). CDR3 size: 11 residues. V was trimmed by 7 bases and J by 11 bases, leaving 14 bases between them. The V gene's germline CDR1 is MNHEY and CDR2 SVGAGI. The DNA of the CDR3 is TGTGCCAGCACCCGGGGGGGGCTGGCTTTCTTT. Translation: CASTRGGLAFF.